These T cell receptor beta chains were read from a single sample in a study of blood T cell repertoires in COVID-19. Assay: immunoSEQ multiplex PCR; the TCRdb copy retains only in-frame clones and omits some. This repertoire shows hundreds of thousands of clones, approximately 90% found once; its top ten account for 8% to 9%. The specimen was PBMCs or T cells enriched from blood (not recorded which). The receptors were gathered from a woman aged 18-30 years who had recovered from COVID-19. The CDR3 runs from the conserved cysteine through the conserved F or W. A D gene is named only where the DNA matches it firmly. The listing skips clone size in some rows; elsewhere it reads once, few, many or a size class.

clone_size j_call d_call v_call cdr3_length cdr3_nt cdr3_aa
- TRBJ2-1 TRBD2 TRBV11-3 14 TGTGCCAGCAGCTTTACTAGCGGGAACCATGAGCAGTTCTTC CASSFTSGNHEQFF
- TRBJ1-2 TRBD1 TRBV7-9 15 TGTGCCAGCAGCCCGAGGTCTACAGGGGCCTATGGCTACACCTTC CASSPRSTGAYGYTF
few TRBJ1-1 - TRBV7-9 14 TGTGCCAGCAGCAGGGGGTTGCGGAGTGTAGAAGCTTTCTTT CASSRGLRSVEAFF
- TRBJ2-3 - TRBV19 16 TGTGCCAGTAGTATAGATTTTGGGGGGAACACAGATACGCAGTATTTT CASSIDFGGNTDTQYF
- TRBJ1-1 - TRBV19 16 TGTGCCAGTAGTATTTCCCCCCGCGGCAGGGACACTGAAGCTTTCTTT CASSISPRGRDTEAFF
- TRBJ2-3 TRBD2 TRBV7-2 17 TGTGCCAGCAGCCCGTTCGCAGCGGGAGGGCCGATGGATACGCAGTATTTT CASSPFAAGGPMDTQYF
- TRBJ1-4 TRBD1 TRBV28 14 TGTGCCAGCAGGTACCAGGGGGCCAACGAAAAACTGTTTTTT CASRYQGANEKLFF
- TRBJ2-3 - TRBV5-4 11 TGTGCCAGCAGCTTACTGGATACGCAGTATTTT CASSLLDTQYF
- TRBJ1-3 - TRBV4-3 16 TGCGCCAGCAGCCAAGATGATATAGATTCTGGAAACACCATATATTTT CASSQDDIDSGNTIYF
- TRBJ2-3 TRBD2 TRBV7-9 13 TGTGCCAGCGCCCGTAGCGGGGACGGAACGCAGTATTTT CASARSGDGTQYF
once TRBJ2-2 TRBD2 TRBV5-1 13 TGCGCCAGCAGCCAGCGGGAGAACGGGGAGCTGTTTTTT CASSQRENGELFF
- TRBJ2-5 TRBD2 TRBV28 14 TGTGCCAGCAGTTTAATAGCGGGGGTAGAGACCCAGTACTTC CASSLIAGVETQYF
- TRBJ2-3 TRBD2 TRBV5-1 15 TGCGCCAGTTCCAAGGGGGACCTCAGCGGGAGGTCCCAGTATTTT CASSKGDLSGRSQYF
once TRBJ2-5 - TRBV6-6 14 TGTGCCAGCAGTTATAGTGGCGGGGAGGAGACCCAGTACTTC CASSYSGGEETQYF
- TRBJ2-1 - TRBV4-2 15 TGTGCCAGCAGCCAAGATAGGAGGGTCTGGGGAGAGCAGTTCTTC CASSQDRRVWGEQFF
- TRBJ1-4 - TRBV10-3 16 TGTGCCATCAGTGAGTCTCGGCAGGGAGGGAATGAAAAACTGTTTTTT CAISESRQGGNEKLFF
- TRBJ1-4 - TRBV4-3 16 TGCGCCAGCAGCCAAGATGGGTTGGGGCCAGGTGAAAAACTGTTTTTT CASSQDGLGPGEKLFF
few TRBJ2-5 - TRBV7-2 14 TGTGCCAGCAGCCCTGGAGGGTACCAAGAGACCCAGTACTTC CASSPGGYQETQYF
- TRBJ1-6 - TRBV4-1 16 TGCGCCAGCAGCCAAGAGGAGGCACTGCTGAATTCACCCCTCCACTTT CASSQEEALLNSPLHF
- TRBJ1-6 - TRBV27 14 TGTGCCAGCAGTTTACAATCCTATAATTCACCCCTCCACTTT CASSLQSYNSPLHF
- TRBJ2-7 - TRBV24-1 15 TGTGCCACCAGTGATCCTGCGAACGGGGGCTACGAGCAGTACTTC CATSDPANGGYEQYF
- TRBJ1-5 - TRBV28 13 TGTGCCAGCAGTTCCGGTAGCAATCAGCCCCAGCATTTT CASSSGSNQPQHF
- TRBJ1-4 - TRBV9 14 TGTGCCAGCAGCGTAGGACAGATTAATGAAAAACTGTTTTTT CASSVGQINEKLFF
- TRBJ2-1 - TRBV28 14 TGTGCCAGCACCCTGAGGGCTCCCCGGGCGGAGCAGTTCTTC CASTLRAPRAEQFF
- TRBJ2-2 - TRBV4-1 13 TGCGCCAGCAGCCAAAGGGGTAGCGGGGAGCTGTTTTTT CASSQRGSGELFF
- TRBJ1-2 - TRBV7-2 13 TGTGCCAGCAGCTACCCATCAGTCTATGGCTACACCTTC CASSYPSVYGYTF
once TRBJ2-1 TRBD2 TRBV7-8 16 TGTGCCAGCAGCTTAACTAGCGGGGGGGCCACGGATGAGCAGTTCTTC CASSLTSGGATDEQFF
once TRBJ1-1 - TRBV6-5 15 TGTGCCAGCAGTTCTTTGGGGGCGCAGGACACTAAAGCTTTCTTT CASSSLGAQDTKAFF
- TRBJ2-3 - TRBV5-6 12 TGTGCCAGCAGACAAGTGGCAGATACGCAGTATTTT CASRQVADTQYF
- TRBJ1-2 - TRBV5-1 15 TGCGCCAGCAGCCCCCTCCCGGAGAACTTCGGTGGCTACACCTTC CASSPLPENFGGYTF
- TRBJ1-1 - TRBV7-2 13 TGTGCCAGCAGCTTAGCCCAGAACACTGAAGCTTTCTTT CASSLAQNTEAFF